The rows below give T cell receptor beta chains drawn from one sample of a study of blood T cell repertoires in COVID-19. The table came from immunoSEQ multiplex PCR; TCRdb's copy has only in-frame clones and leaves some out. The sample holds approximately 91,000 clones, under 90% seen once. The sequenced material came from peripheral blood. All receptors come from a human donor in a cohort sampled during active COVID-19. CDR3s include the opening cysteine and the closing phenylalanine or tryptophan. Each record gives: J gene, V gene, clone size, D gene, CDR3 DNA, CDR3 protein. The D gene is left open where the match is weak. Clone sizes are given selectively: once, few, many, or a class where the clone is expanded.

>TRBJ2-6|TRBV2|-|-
TGTGCCAGTAGGGGGATGGGGGCCAACGTCCTGACTTTC
CASRGMGANVLTF
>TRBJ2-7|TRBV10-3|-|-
TGTGCCATCTGCAACCTACCCTCCTACGAGCAGTACTTC
CAICNLPSYEQYF
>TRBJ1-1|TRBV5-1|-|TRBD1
TGCGCCAGCAGCTTGGTCTCGACAGGGGACTACACTGAAGCTTTCTTT
CASSLVSTGDYTEAFF
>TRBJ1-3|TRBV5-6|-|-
TGTGCCAGCCGACTACGGAGCTCTGGAAACACCATATATTTT
CASRLRSSGNTIYF
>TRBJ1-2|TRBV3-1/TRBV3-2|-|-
TGTGCCAGCGGCGGGGCTGGCTACACCTTC
CASGGAGYTF
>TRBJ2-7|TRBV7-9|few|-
TGTGCCAGCAGCTTAACGGGAACCTACGAGCAGTACTTC
CASSLTGTYEQYF
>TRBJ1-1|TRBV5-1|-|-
TGCGCCAGCAGTCGGGATGGTGGGCGCACTGAAGCTTTCTTT
CASSRDGGRTEAFF
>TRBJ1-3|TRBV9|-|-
TGTGCCAGCAGCGTAGCGGCCGGAGCGGGAAACACCATATATTTT
CASSVAAGAGNTIYF
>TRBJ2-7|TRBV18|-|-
TGTGCCAGCTCACCACAGCGAACGGCTTCCTACGAGCAGTACTTC
CASSPQRTASYEQYF
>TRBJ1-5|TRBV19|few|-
TGTGCCAGTAGCCTGGCCCAGGGAAGGCAGCCCCAGCATTTT
CASSLAQGRQPQHF
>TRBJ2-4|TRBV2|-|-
TGTGCCAGCGAGGGGACATTTACCAAAAACATTCAGTACTTC
CASEGTFTKNIQYF
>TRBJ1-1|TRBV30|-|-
TGTGCCTGGAGTGTAGGCAGAGGAGAAGCTTTCTTT
CAWSVGRGEAFF
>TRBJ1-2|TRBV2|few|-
TGTGCCAGCAGTGATTCCGGTTATGGCTACACCTTC
CASSDSGYGYTF
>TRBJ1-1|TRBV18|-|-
TGTGCCAGCTCACTCGGACTAGGGCTGAGGACTGAAGCTTTCTTT
CASSLGLGLRTEAFF
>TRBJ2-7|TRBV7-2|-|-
TGTGCCAGCAGCTTAAGTTCGGGACAACGTGTCTACGAGCAGTACTTC
CASSLSSGQRVYEQYF
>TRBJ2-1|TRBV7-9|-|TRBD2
TGTGCCAGCGGGGGTAGCGGGAGGGCTTACAATGAGCAGTTCTTC
CASGGSGRAYNEQFF
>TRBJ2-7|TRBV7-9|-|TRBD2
TGTGCCAGCAGCTCCCCCTTAGCGGGAGAGTCCTACGAGCAGTACTTC
CASSSPLAGESYEQYF
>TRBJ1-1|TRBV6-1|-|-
TGTGCCAGCAGTCCAGGGGACACTGAAGCTTTCTTT
CASSPGDTEAFF
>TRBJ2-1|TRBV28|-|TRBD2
TGTGCCAGCCGGACTAGCGGGTTTCAGAATGAGCAGTTCTTC
CASRTSGFQNEQFF
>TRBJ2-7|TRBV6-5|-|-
TGTGCCAGCAACACTGGGGGCAGTGGAAGGAGCGAGCAGTACTTC
CASNTGGSGRSEQYF
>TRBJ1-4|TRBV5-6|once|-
TGTGCCAGCATGGTGGGCTCGGATGAAAAACTGTTTTTT
CASMVGSDEKLFF
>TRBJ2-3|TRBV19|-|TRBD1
TGTGCCAGTAGCCGCGCCGGGACAGGGGGTCGATCGCAGTATTTT
CASSRAGTGGRSQYF
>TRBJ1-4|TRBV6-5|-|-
TGTGCCAGCAGTTCGGACAGACTTAATGAAAAACTGTTTTTT
CASSSDRLNEKLFF
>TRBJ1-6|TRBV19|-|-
TGTGCCAGTAGTCCACCGGGACTGATAAATTCACCCCTCCACTTT
CASSPPGLINSPLHF
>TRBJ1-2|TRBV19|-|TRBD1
TGTGCCACCTTTGACAGGGCGGATGGCTACACCTTC
CATFDRADGYTF
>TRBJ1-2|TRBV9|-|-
TGTGCCAGCAGCGTCTTTACAGAAGATAACTATGGCTACACCTTC
CASSVFTEDNYGYTF
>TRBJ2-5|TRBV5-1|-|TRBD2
TGCGCCAGCAGCTTGGAGGGACTAGTCCAAGAGACCCAGTACTTC
CASSLEGLVQETQYF
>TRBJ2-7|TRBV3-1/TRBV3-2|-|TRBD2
TGTGCCAGCAGCCTGACTAGCGGGAGGGCCGAGCAGTACTTC
CASSLTSGRAEQYF
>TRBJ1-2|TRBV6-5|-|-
TGTGCCAGCAGTTACTCAACATACGGGGAGGACTATGGCTACACCTTC
CASSYSTYGEDYGYTF
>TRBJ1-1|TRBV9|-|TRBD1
TGTGCCAGCAGCGTCGCCCCCACCGGGACAGGGGAAGCTTTCTTT
CASSVAPTGTGEAFF
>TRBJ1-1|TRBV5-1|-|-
TGCGCCAGCAGCCCGAGGAATGGAATGAGCACTGAAGCTTTCTTT
CASSPRNGMSTEAFF
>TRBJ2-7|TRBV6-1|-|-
TGTGCCAGCAGTGAGTACTACGAGCAGTACTTC
CASSEYYEQYF
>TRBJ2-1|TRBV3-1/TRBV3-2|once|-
TGTGCCAGCAGCCAAGATCGGGCCTCCTGGGGCCCTAATGAGCAGTTCTTC
CASSQDRASWGPNEQFF
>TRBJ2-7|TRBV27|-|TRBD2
TGTGCCAGCAGTTTCTTGCGGGAGGGCCTGGGCGAGCAGTACTTC
CASSFLREGLGEQYF
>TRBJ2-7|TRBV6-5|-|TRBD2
TGTGCCAGCAGTTCCCAATCTAGCGGAGGCCTTCGGGAGCAGTACTTC
CASSSQSSGGLREQYF
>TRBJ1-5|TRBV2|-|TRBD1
TGTGCCAGCAGCGGGGACAGGGTGAATCAGCCCCAGCATTTT
CASSGDRVNQPQHF
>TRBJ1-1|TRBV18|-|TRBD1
TGTGCCAGCTCCCTCCCCGGGACAGGGAAGAACACTGAAGCTTTCTTT
CASSLPGTGKNTEAFF
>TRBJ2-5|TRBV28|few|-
TGTGCCAGCAGCCGAACGGGAGCGGTGGAGACCCAGTACTTC
CASSRTGAVETQYF
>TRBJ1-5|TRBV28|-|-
TGTGCCAGCAGTTTCGGTAGCAATCAGCCCCAGCATTTT
CASSFGSNQPQHF
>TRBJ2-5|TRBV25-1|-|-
TGTGCCAGCAGTGATAGCGGGACAGTGTTCCAAGAGACCCAGTACTTC
CASSDSGTVFQETQYF